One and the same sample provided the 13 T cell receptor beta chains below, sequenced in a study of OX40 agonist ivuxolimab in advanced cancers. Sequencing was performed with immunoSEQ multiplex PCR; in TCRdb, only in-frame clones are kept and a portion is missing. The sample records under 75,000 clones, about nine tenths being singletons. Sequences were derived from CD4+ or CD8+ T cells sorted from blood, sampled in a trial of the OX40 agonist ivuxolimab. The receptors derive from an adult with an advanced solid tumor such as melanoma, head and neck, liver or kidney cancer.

The CDR3 spells CASSFFKPGPLHEQYF. CDR3 in DNA: TGTGCCAGCAGCTTTTTTAAGCCCGGACCTCTCCACGAGCAGTACTTC. The chain has TRBV7-8 and TRBJ2-7; D not certain. V lost 3 bases, J lost 5 bases, and 20 bases lay in between. The CDR3 consists of 16 residues. Germline assignment: CDR1 SGHVS and CDR2 FQNEAQ. Drawing the rest from reference TRBV7-8 and TRBJ2-7, the complete variable domain is GAGVSQSPRYKVAKRGQDVALRCDPISGHVSLFWYQQALGQGPEFLTYFQNEAQLDKSGLPSDRFFAERPEGSVSTLKIQRTQQEDSAVYLCASSFFKPGPLHEQYFGPGTRLTVT.

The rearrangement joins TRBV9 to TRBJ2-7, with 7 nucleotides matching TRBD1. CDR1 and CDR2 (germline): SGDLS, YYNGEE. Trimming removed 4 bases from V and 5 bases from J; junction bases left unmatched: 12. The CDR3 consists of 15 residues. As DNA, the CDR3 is TGTGCCAGCAGCCCCTATTCAGAGGGGGCTCACGAGCAGTACTTC. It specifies CASSPYSEGAHEQYF.

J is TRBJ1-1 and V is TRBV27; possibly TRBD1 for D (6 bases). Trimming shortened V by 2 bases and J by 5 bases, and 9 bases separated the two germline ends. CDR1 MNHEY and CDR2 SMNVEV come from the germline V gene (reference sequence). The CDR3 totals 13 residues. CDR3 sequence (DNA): TGTGCCAGCAGTTTAGGGACAAAGACTGAAGCTTTCTTT. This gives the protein CASSLGTKTEAFF.

The CDR3 protein is CASSPGLGYNEQFF. The DNA of the CDR3 is TGTGCCAGCAGCCCGGGACTTGGATACAATGAGCAGTTCTTC. V and J are TRBV7-9 and TRBJ2-1; perhaps TRBD2 as D (6 bases). Trimming removed 5 bases from V and 4 bases from J, with 12 bases in between. This CDR3 is built from 14 residues. CDR1 and CDR2 from the germline V gene are SEHNR and FQNEAQ (reference sequence).

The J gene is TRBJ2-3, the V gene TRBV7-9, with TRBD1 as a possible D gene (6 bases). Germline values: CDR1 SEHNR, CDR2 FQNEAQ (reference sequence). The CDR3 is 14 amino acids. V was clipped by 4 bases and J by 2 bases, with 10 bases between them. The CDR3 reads CASSSDSSTDTQYF. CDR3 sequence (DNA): TGTGCCAGCAGCTCGGACAGCTCCACAGATACGCAGTATTTT.

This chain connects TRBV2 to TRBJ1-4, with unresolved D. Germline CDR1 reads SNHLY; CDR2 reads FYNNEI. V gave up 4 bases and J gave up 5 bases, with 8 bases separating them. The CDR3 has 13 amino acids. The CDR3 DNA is TGTGCCAGCAGTGGACTGTCAAATGAAAAACTGTTTTTT. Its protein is CASSGLSNEKLFF.

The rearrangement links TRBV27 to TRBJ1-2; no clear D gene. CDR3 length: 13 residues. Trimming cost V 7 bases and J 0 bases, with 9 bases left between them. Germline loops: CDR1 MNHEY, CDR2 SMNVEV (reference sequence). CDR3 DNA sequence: TGTGCCAGCACCGATGGGCCTAACTATGGCTACACCTTC. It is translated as CASTDGPNYGYTF.

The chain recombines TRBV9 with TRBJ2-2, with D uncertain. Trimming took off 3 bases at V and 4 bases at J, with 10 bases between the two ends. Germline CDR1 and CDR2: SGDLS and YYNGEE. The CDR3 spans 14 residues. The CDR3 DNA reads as TGTGCCAGCAGCGCCTCACAGATCACCGGGGAGCTGTTTTTT. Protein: CASSASQITGELFF.

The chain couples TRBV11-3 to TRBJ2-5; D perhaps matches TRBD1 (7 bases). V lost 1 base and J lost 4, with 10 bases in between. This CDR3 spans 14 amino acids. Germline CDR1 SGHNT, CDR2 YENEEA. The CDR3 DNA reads TGTGCCAGCAGCTTAGGACAGGGAGGAGAGACCCAGTACTTC. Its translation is CASSLGQGGETQYF.

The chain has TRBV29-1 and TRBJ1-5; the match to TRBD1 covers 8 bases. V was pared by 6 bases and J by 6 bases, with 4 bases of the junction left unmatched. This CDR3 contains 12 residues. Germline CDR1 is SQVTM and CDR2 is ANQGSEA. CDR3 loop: CSVGQGAQPQHF. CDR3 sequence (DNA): TGCAGCGTCGGACAGGGAGCTCAGCCCCAGCATTTT. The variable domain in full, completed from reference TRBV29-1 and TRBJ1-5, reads SAVISQKPSRDICQRGTSLTIQCQVDSQVTMMFWYRQQPGQSLTLIATANQGSEATYESGFVIDKFPISRPNLTFSTLTVSNMSPEDSSIYLCSVGQGAQPQHFGDGTRLSIL.

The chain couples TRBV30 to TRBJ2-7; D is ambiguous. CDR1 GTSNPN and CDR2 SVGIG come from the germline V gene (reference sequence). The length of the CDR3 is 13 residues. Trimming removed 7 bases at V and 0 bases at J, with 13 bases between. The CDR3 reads CASDGKTSYEQYF. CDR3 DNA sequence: TGTGCCTCGGACGGAAAAACCTCCTACGAGCAGTACTTC.

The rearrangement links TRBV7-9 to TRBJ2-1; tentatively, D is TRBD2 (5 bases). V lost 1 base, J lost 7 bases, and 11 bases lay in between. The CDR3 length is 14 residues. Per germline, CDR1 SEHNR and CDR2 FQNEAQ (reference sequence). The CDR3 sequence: CASSLGVGVNEQFF. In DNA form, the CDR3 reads TGTGCCAGCAGCTTAGGAGTGGGAGTTAATGAGCAGTTCTTC.

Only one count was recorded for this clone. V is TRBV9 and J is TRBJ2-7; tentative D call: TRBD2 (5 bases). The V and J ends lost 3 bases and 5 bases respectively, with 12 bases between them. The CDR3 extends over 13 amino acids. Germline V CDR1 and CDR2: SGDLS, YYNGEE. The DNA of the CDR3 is TGTGCCAGCAGCGGTCCCGAGGGTAACGAGCAGTACTTC. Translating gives CASSGPEGNEQYF. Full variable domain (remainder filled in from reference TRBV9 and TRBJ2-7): DSGVTQTPKHLITATGQRVTLRCSPRSGDLSVYWYQQSLDQGLQFLIQYYNGEERAKGNILERFSAQQFPDLHSELNLSSLELGDSALYFCASSGPEGNEQYFGPGTRLTVT.